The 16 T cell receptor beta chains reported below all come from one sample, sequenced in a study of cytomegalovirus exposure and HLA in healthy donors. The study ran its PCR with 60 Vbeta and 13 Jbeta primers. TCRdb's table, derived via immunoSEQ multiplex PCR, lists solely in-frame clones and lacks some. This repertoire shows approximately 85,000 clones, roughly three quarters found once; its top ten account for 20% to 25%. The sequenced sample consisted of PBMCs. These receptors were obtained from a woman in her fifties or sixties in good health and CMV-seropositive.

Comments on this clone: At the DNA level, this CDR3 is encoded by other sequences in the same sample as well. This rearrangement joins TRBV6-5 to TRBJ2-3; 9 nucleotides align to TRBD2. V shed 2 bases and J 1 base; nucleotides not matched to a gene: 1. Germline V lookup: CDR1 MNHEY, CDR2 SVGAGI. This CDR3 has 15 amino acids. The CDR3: CASSYGGGGTDTQYF. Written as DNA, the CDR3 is TGTGCCAGCAGTTACGGCGGGGGGGGCACAGATACGCAGTATTTT.

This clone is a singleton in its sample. CDR3 nucleotides: TGTGCCAGCAGTGAAAACAGGGGTTACAATCAGCCCCAGCATTTT. Its protein product is CASSENRGYNQPQHF. The chain joins TRBV2 to TRBJ1-5; the match to TRBD1 covers 7 bases. Germline V gene sequence: CDR1 SNHLY, CDR2 FYNNEI. The CDR3 runs to 15 residues. V lost 2 bases, J lost 3 bases, and 4 bases stayed unmatched.

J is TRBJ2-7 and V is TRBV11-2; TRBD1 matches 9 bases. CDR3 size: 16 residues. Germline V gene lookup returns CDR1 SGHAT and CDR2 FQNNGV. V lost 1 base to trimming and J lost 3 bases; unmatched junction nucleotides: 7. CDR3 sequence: CASSLGSTGGIYEQYF. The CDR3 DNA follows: TGTGCCAGCAGCTTAGGGTCGACAGGGGGAATCTACGAGCAGTACTTC.

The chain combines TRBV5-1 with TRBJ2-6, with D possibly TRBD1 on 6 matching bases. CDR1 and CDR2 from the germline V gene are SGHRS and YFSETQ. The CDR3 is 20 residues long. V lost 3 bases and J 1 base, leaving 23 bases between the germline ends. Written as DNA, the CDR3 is TGCGCCAGCAGCTCTGGACAGAATAAGGGTTCTATGTCTGGGGCCAACGTCCTGACTTTC. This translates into CASSSGQNKGSMSGANVLTF.

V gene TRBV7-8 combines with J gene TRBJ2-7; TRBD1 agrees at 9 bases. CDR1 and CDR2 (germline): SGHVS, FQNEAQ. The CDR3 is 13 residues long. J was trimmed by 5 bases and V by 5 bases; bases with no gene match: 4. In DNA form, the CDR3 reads TGTGCCAGCAGCCCGGACAGGGGCGACGAGCAGTACTTC. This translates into CASSPDRGDEQYF.

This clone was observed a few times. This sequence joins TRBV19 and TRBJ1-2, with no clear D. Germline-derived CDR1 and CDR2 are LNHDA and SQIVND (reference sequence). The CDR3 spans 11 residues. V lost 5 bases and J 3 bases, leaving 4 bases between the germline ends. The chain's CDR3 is CASSLYYGYTF. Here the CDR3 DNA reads TGTGCCAGTAGTCTGTACTATGGCTACACCTTC.

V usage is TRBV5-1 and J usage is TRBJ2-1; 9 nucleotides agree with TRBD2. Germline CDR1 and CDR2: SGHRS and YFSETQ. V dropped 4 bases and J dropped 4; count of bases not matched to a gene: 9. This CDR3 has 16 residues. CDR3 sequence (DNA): TGCGCCAGCAGCGTTGGCCGACTAGCGGTGTACAATGAGCAGTTCTTC. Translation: CASSVGRLAVYNEQFF.

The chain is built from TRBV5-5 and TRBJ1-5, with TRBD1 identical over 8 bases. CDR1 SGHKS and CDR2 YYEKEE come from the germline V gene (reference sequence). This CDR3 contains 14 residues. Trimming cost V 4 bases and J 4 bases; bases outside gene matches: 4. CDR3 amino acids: CASSQRDRNQPQHF. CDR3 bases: TGTGCCAGCAGCCAAAGGGACAGGAATCAGCCCCAGCATTTT.

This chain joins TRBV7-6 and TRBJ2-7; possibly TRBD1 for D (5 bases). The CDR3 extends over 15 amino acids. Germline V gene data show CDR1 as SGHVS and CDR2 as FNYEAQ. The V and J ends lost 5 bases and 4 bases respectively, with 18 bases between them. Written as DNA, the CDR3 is TGTGCCAGCAGCCCCCTCCCCCAGGGCTGGTACGAGCAGTACGTC. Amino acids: CASSPLPQGWYEQYV.

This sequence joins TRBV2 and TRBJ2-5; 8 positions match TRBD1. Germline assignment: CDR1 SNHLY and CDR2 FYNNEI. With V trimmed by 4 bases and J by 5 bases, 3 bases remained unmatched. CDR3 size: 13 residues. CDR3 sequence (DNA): TGTGCCAGCAGTGGACAGGGGAGTGAGACCCAGTACTTC. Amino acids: CASSGQGSETQYF.

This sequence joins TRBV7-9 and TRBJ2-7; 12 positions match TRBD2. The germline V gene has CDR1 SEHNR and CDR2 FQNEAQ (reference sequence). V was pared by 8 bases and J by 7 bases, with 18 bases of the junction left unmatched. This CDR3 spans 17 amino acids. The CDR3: CASLGASGGANLGEQYF. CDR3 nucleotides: TGTGCCAGCCTCGGGGCTAGCGGGGGGGCCAACCTCGGGGAGCAGTACTTC.

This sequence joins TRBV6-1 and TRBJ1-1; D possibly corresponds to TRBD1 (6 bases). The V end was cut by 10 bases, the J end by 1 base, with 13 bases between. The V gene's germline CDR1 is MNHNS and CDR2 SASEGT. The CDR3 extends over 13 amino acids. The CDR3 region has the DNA TGTGCCACCCAGGGGTTAGGGAACACTGAAGCTTTCTTT. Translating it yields CATQGLGNTEAFF.

The CDR3 loop reads CASGRSGRSYNEQFF. In DNA, the CDR3 is TGTGCTAGTGGTCGAAGCGGGAGGTCCTACAATGAGCAGTTCTTC. The chain carries TRBV12-5 and TRBJ2-1, with 9 nucleotides matching TRBD2. The germline CDR1 and CDR2 sequences are LGHNT and FRNRAP. The V segment lost 5 bases and the J segment 1 base; nucleotides outside the gene matches: 3. The CDR3 spans 15 residues.

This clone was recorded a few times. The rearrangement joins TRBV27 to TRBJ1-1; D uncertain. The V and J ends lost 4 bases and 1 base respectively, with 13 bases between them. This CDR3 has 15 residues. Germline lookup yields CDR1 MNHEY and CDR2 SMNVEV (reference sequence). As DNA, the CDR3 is TGTGCCAGCAGTTCTTCTATGCCGCAGAACACTGAAGCTTTCTTT. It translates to CASSSSMPQNTEAFF.

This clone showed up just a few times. The CDR3 region is CASSLVPRGGANEKLFF. The CDR3 nucleotides are TGTGCCAGCAGCTTAGTTCCTCGGGGGGGTGCTAATGAAAAACTGTTTTTT. The chain carries TRBV11-2 and TRBJ1-4, with D possibly matching TRBD1 (5 bases). This CDR3 is 17 amino acids long. The germline CDR1 and CDR2 sequences are SGHAT and FQNNGV. Trimming stripped 1 base from V and 3 bases from J, with 15 bases between.

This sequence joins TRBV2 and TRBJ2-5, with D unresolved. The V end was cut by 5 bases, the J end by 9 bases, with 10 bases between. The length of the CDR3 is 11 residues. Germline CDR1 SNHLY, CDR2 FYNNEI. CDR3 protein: CASSTHEAQYF. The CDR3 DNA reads TGTGCCAGCAGTACCCATGAGGCCCAGTACTTC. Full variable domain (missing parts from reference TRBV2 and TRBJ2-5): EPEVTQTPSHQVTQMGQEVILRCVPISNHLYFYWYRQILGQKVEFLVSFYNNEISEKSEIFDDQFSVERPDGSNFTLKIRSTKLEDSAMYFCASSTHEAQYFGPGTRLLVL.